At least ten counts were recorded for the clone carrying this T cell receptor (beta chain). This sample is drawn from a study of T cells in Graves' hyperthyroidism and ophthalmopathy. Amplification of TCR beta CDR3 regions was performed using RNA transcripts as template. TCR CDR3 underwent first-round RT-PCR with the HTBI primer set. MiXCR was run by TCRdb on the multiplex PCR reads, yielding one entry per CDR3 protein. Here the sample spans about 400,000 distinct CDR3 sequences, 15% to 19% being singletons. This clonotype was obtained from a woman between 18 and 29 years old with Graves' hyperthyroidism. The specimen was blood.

This chain's CDR3 is CASSLAGTGGNEQYF. CDR3 bases: TGTGCCAGCAGCTTAGCAGGGACAGGGGGCAACGAGCAGTACTTC. The chain carries TRBV7-9 and TRBJ2-7; TRBD1 agrees at 12 bases. This CDR3 contains 15 residues. Trimming took 0 bases from V and 5 from J; bases not matched to a gene: 2. Looked up from germline, CDR1 is SEHNR and CDR2 is FQNEAQ (reference sequence). The full variable domain, with the rest looked up from reference TRBV7-9 and TRBJ2-7, is DTGVSQNPRHKITKRGQNVTFRCDPISEHNRLYWYRQTLGQGPEFLTYFQNEAQLEKSRLLSDRFSAERPKGSFSTLEIQRTEQGDSAMYLCASSLAGTGGNEQYFGPGTRLTVT.